A selection of T cell receptor beta chains follows, all from one sample in a study of CXCR3-negative and CXCR3-positive naive CD8 T cells. TCRdb re-called the 5' RACE reads and catalogs CDR3 proteins one per entry, DNA excluded. The sample has about 130,000 distinct CDR3 sequences; the top ten hold under 0.5%. The sequencing sample was made of naive CXCR3- CD8+ T cells from blood. The receptors stem from a human donor in good health. Some clones in this sample may be carry-over from other donors' samples. Each CDR3 is given with its conserved first and last residue. The order of the fields is V gene, J gene, CDR3 protein.

>TRBV28|TRBJ2-2
CASTPGRELVAGELFF
>TRBV28|TRBJ2-1
CASSSPPDLEQFF
>TRBV28|TRBJ2-3
CASSPAREFGTDTQYF
>TRBV6-2/TRBV6-3|TRBJ2-1
CASSPPSAGALNEQFF
>TRBV7-9|TRBJ1-4
CASTPPGWENEKLFF
>TRBV4-1|TRBJ2-2
CASSQVWGGTNTGERFF
>TRBV27|TRBJ1-2
CASSLRGINYGYTF
>TRBV28|TRBJ1-5
CASSASGGRSNQPQHF
>TRBV20-1|TRBJ2-1
CSARDLSGGECFF
>TRBV10-3|TRBJ2-7
CAISTWGEGPYEQYF
>TRBV7-9|TRBJ2-7
CASSLSKGSEQYF
>TRBV19|TRBJ2-3
CAIGQSTDTQYF
>TRBV29-1|TRBJ2-1
CSIELAVQYNEQFF
>TRBV15|TRBJ2-1
CATSRDFRAADNEQFF
>TRBV6-6|TRBJ2-7
CASTGRTDHYEQYF
>TRBV28|TRBJ2-2
CASTRGATGELFF
>TRBV29-1|TRBJ2-5
CSVGQGNVETQYF
>TRBV27|TRBJ2-1
CASNGGIYNEQFF
>TRBV12-3/TRBV12-4|TRBJ2-5
CASSSSGSRRRETQYF
>TRBV29-1|TRBJ1-1
CSVAGTSSKTEAFF
>TRBV7-6|TRBJ2-3
CASSLAGATTDTQYF
>TRBV29-1|TRBJ1-1
CSAVEVLKRVQGGPEAFF
>TRBV7-2|TRBJ2-7
CASSPTSYEQYF
>TRBV29-1|TRBJ1-5
CSVGGQGGNQPQHF
>TRBV21-1|TRBJ2-3
CASSNAGFGDTQYF
>TRBV6-2/TRBV6-3|TRBJ2-4
CASSMFGLEYGGNIQYF
>TRBV5-5|TRBJ1-1
CASSSRDRGLNTEAFF
>TRBV7-8|TRBJ1-5
CASSRAGETVLQRRYSNQPQHF
>TRBV3-1|TRBJ2-2
CGSSQVGRGTGAVTGELFF
>TRBV5-1|TRBJ2-7
CASSWGPNSYEQYF
>TRBV7-8|TRBJ2-1
CASSLIITSGGAGYNEQFF
>TRBV6-1|TRBJ2-6
CASSLSSGANVLTF
>TRBV9|TRBJ1-1
CASSVDGERGEAFF
>TRBV3-1|TRBJ2-7
CASSPIAGVTTYEQYF
>TRBV27|TRBJ2-2
CASRGLAEVTGELFF
>TRBV29-1|TRBJ2-7
CSVEFGRGESYEQYF
>TRBV5-1|TRBJ2-1
CASSPSSALYNEQFF
>TRBV12-3/TRBV12-4|TRBJ2-3
CASSLDSVYPNTQYF
>TRBV5-1|TRBJ2-7
CASTPGQGSYEQYF
>TRBV13|TRBJ2-7
CASNIQGYEQYF
>TRBV4-2|TRBJ2-7
CASSPRLAGDEQYF
>TRBV5-1|TRBJ2-5
CASKGQGIQETQYF